This T cell receptor beta chain was captured by sequencing in a study of CD8 T cells in ankylosing spondylitis. Notes on the study in general: Made up of about eight highly homologous variants, a TCR beta motif appeared characteristic of ankylosing spondylitis blood.

This clonotype was detected many times. What it binds is unknown. Quantitative 5'-RACE with molecular barcodes generated TCR beta libraries. Each CDR3 protein is one row after TCRdb ran MiXCR on the 5' RACE reads. In the table there are about 130,000 distinct CDR3 sequences, roughly 6.6% of which are singletons. The receptor was derived from a female donor with ankylosing spondylitis or in good health (not recorded which). The sequencing input was blood, either unsorted or a sorted T cell fraction (not recorded which).

The CDR3: CASSLQGWSSTDTQYF. The CDR3 nucleotides read TGCGCCAGCAGCTTACAGGGATGGAGTAGCACAGATACGCAGTATTTT. The chain links TRBV5-1 to TRBJ2-3; weak D call: TRBD1 (6 bases). The CDR3 sequence is 16 residues long. CDR1 and CDR2 from the germline V gene are SGHRS and YFSETQ. V gave up 2 bases and J gave up 0 bases, with 13 bases separating them.